The clone carrying this T cell receptor beta chain has ten or more counts. Antigen: not known. With 0 bases removed from V and 2 bases from J, the gap between germline ends came to 10 bases. The CDR3 spans 15 residues. CDR1 is LNHDA, CDR2 SQIVND, per germline (reference sequence). This sample was included in a study of read filtering for tumor transcriptome and immune sequencing. Whole-study results and caveats: RNA-seq captured clonotypes less deeply and reliably than IR-seq. Dropping single-read clonotypes raised IR-seq and RNA-seq shared-clonotype correlation. This fraction held mixed bone marrow immune cells after CD138-negative sorting.

Every patient had bone marrow sampled while the disease was active. This library used 300 to 500 ng RNA and molecular barcoded adaptors spanning alpha/delta and beta/gamma chains. TCRdb redid the calling of the reads with MiXCR, one entry per CDR3 protein. Here the sample spans about 46,000 distinct CDR3 sequences, less than 20% being singletons. The source material was a population of CD138-negative cells sorted from bone marrow. The V gene is TRBV19, the J gene TRBJ2-5, with D possibly TRBD1 on 6 matching bases. The TCR was taken from a donor aged 40 or older with multiple myeloma. CDR3 sequence reads: CASSIDLGQQETQYF. CDR3 DNA sequence: TGTGCCAGTAGTATAGATCTAGGACAGCAAGAGACCCAGTACTTC.